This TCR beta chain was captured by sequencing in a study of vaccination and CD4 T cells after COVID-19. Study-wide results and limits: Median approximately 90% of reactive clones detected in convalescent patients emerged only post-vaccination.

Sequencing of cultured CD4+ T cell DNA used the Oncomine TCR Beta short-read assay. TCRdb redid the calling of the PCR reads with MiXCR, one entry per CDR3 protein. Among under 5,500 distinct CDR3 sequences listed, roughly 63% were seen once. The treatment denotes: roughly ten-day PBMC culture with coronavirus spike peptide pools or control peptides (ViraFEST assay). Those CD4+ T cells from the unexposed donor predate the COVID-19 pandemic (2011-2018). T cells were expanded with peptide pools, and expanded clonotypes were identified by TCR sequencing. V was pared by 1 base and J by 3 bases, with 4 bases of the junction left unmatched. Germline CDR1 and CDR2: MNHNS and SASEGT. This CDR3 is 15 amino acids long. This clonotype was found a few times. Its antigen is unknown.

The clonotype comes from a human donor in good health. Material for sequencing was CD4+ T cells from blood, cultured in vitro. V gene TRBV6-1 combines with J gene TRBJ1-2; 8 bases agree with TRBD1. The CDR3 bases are TGTGCCAGCAGTGAAGGGACAGGGAGTCACTATGGCTACACCTTC. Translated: CASSEGTGSHYGYTF.